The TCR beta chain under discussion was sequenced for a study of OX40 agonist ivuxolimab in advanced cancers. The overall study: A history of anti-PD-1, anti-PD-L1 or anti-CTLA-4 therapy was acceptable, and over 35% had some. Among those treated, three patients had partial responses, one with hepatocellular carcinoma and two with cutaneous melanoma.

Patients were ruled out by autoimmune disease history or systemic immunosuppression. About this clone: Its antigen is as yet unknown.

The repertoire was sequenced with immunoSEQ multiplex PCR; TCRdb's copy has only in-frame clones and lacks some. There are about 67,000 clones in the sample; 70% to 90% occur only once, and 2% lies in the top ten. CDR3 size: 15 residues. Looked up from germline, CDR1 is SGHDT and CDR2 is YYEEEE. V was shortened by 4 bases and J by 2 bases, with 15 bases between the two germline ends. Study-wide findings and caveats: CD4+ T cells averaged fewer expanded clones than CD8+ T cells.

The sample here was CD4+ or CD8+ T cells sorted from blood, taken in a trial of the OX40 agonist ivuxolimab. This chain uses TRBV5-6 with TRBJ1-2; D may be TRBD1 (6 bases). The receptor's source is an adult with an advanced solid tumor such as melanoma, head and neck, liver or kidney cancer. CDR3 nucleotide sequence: TGTGCCAGCAGCCGAGACGGGACACCGAACTATGGCTACACCTTC. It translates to CASSRDGTPNYGYTF.